What follows are 28 T cell receptor beta chains derived from one specimen sequenced in a study of cytomegalovirus exposure and HLA in healthy donors. The PCR was carried out with 60 Vbeta primers and 13 Jbeta primers. Sequencing was performed with immunoSEQ multiplex PCR; in TCRdb, only in-frame clones are kept and a portion is missing. The sample includes 150,000 to 200,000 clones, roughly 80% of them seen just once. Material for sequencing was PBMCs. These receptors all come from a man aged 40-49 years in good health and CMV-seropositive.

The rearrangement joins TRBV5-1 to TRBJ2-1, with D possibly matching TRBD1 (6 bases). The germline V gene encodes CDR1 SGHRS and CDR2 YFSETQ. The CDR3 is 15 amino acids. V was trimmed by 4 bases and J by 3 bases, leaving 14 bases between them. The CDR3 protein is CASSTGQNFYNEQFF. CDR3 sequence (DNA): TGCGCCAGCAGCACCGGACAGAACTTCTACAATGAGCAGTTCTTC.

The CDR3 DNA is TGTGCCAGCAGCTCACAGATTCGGGAGACCCAGTACTTC. Translation: CASSSQIRETQYF. The J gene is TRBJ2-5, the V gene TRBV7-3; D not certain. Germline V CDR1 and CDR2: SGHTA, FQGTGA. There are 13 residues in the CDR3. The V end was cut by 4 bases, the J end by 5 bases, with 11 bases between.

The gene calls are TRBV6-1 and TRBJ1-3, with TRBD1 identical over 7 bases. V dropped 4 bases and J dropped 0; count of bases not matched to a gene: 9. Per germline, CDR1 MNHNS and CDR2 SASEGT. This CDR3 region has 17 residues. Here the CDR3 reads CASSVGTAIFSGNTIYF. CDR3 coding DNA: TGTGCCAGCAGTGTCGGGACAGCGATTTTCTCTGGAAACACCATATATTTT.

V gene TRBV27 combines with J gene TRBJ2-1; 8 positions agree with TRBD2. The CDR3 is 15 residues long. CDR1 MNHEY and CDR2 SMNVEV come from the germline V gene (reference sequence). The junction had 8 bases not matched to a gene; V was cut back by 3 bases and J by 7 bases. In DNA form, the CDR3 reads TGTGCCAGCAGTTTTGTCCAGCGGGGGAGTAATGAGCAGTTCTTC. Its protein is CASSFVQRGSNEQFF.

The chain has TRBV5-1 and TRBJ1-1; D might be TRBD1 (6 bases). The CDR3 has 15 residues. V was clipped by 0 bases and J by 6 bases, with 15 bases between them. Germline CDR1 is SGHRS and CDR2 is YFSETQ. CDR3: CASSLEGHRTSEAFF. For the CDR3, the DNA is TGCGCCAGCAGCTTGGAGGGACACAGGACCTCTGAAGCTTTCTTT.

The chain has TRBV2 and TRBJ2-1; 9 nucleotides agree with TRBD2. The CDR3 length is 12 residues. Germline V CDR1 and CDR2: SNHLY, FYNNEI. Here the CDR3 DNA reads TGTGGCCAGGGAGCGGGGGGCAATGAGCAGTTCTTC. Translated: CGQGAGGNEQFF.

Remarks on this clone: Germline and junction disagree at one end, which may indicate a read error. Other DNA sequences in this sample translate to the same CDR3. The genes are TRBV5-6 and TRBJ2-7; 10 nucleotides align to TRBD2. The CDR3 runs 15 residues. Germline values: CDR1 SGHDT, CDR2 YYEEEE. CDR3 nucleotide sequence: TGCGCCAGCAGCTCCTCTAGCGGGGGAGGGTTGGAGCAGTACTTC. The encoded protein is CASSSSSGGGLEQYF.

This chain connects TRBV9 to TRBJ2-7; 8 nucleotides align to TRBD1. Unmatched junction bases numbered 4, after V lost 0 bases and J lost 2 bases. The CDR3 covers 15 residues. CDR1 and CDR2 (germline): SGDLS, YYNGEE. The CDR3 loop reads CASSVDPGGTYEQYF. The CDR3 DNA sequence: TGTGCCAGCAGCGTAGACCCAGGGGGCACCTACGAGCAGTACTTC.

The J gene is TRBJ1-4, the V gene TRBV5-1; 12 bases map to TRBD1. Germline V gene lookup returns CDR1 SGHRS and CDR2 YFSETQ. Germline trimming cut 3 bases from V and 0 bases from J; bases unmatched to any gene: 9. This CDR3 is 19 amino acids long. The DNA for the CDR3 is TGCGCCAGCAGCTCGCCCGAGGGACAGGGGGCCACAACTAATGAAAAACTGTTTTTT. This gives the protein CASSSPEGQGATTNEKLFF.

The chain uses TRBV9 and TRBJ2-1; 8 bases agree with TRBD2. With V trimmed by 3 bases and J by 5 bases, 7 bases remained unmatched. This CDR3 has 15 residues. The germline gives CDR1 SGDLS, CDR2 YYNGEE. CDR3 sequence: CASSASGLVNNEQFF. The DNA for the CDR3 is TGTGCCAGCAGCGCCTCGGGACTAGTTAACAATGAGCAGTTCTTC. The complete variable domain, with remaining parts taken from reference TRBV9 and TRBJ2-1, reads DSGVTQTPKHLITATGQRVTLRCSPRSGDLSVYWYQQSLDQGLQFLIQYYNGEERAKGNILERFSAQQFPDLHSELNLSSLELGDSALYFCASSASGLVNNEQFFGPGTRLTVL.

V is TRBV6-4 and J is TRBJ2-1, with 9 nucleotides matching TRBD2. The CDR3 runs 15 residues. V trimming: 5 bases; J trimming: 0 bases; junction bases outside the gene matches: 2. From germline, CDR1 is MRHNA and CDR2 SNTAGT. The CDR3 sequence is CASSLSGGSYNEQFF. CDR3 in DNA: TGTGCCAGCAGTCTTAGCGGGGGCTCCTACAATGAGCAGTTCTTC.

The rearrangement joins TRBV7-2 to TRBJ2-3; TRBD1 aligns across 7 bases. The germline gives CDR1 SGHTA, CDR2 FQGNSA. The J segment lost 3 bases and the V segment lost 0 bases, leaving 3 bases of the junction unmatched. The CDR3 is 15 amino acids. The CDR3 sequence is CASSLAGTATDTQYF. The CDR3 nucleotides read TGTGCCAGCAGCTTAGCGGGGACAGCGACAGATACGCAGTATTTT. Complete variable domain (other parts from reference TRBV7-2 and TRBJ2-3): GAGVSQSPSNKVTEKGKDVELRCDPISGHTALYWYRQSLGQGLEFLIYFQGNSAPDKSGLPSDRFSAERTGGSVSTLTIQRTQQEDSAVYLCASSLAGTATDTQYFGPGTRLTVL.

This chain joins TRBV9 and TRBJ1-2, with unresolved D. V lost 0 bases to trimming and J lost 3 bases, with 9 bases between them. Germline CDR1 is SGDLS and CDR2 is YYNGEE. The CDR3 sequence is 14 residues long. CDR3 region: CASSVVSQDYGYTF. The CDR3 bases are TGTGCCAGCAGCGTAGTTTCCCAGGACTATGGCTACACCTTC.

The V and J genes are TRBV7-2 and TRBJ2-5; 10 bases fit TRBD2. The CDR3 covers 17 residues. Trimming at V came to 0 bases and at J to 7 bases, leaving 11 bases not matched to a gene. CDR1 SGHTA and CDR2 FQGNSA come from the germline V gene. The CDR3 nucleotides are TGTGCCAGCAGCTTAGCGCCGGCTAGCGGGGGAATGGGGACCCAGTACTTC. It is translated as CASSLAPASGGMGTQYF.

This clone has just one count. This chain joins TRBV7-2 and TRBJ1-1; D possibly corresponds to TRBD1 (5 bases). Trimming shortened V by 4 bases and J by 11 bases, and 17 bases separated the two germline ends. The CDR3 contains 13 residues. In germline, CDR1 is SGHTA, CDR2 FQGNSA. The CDR3 loop is CASSSAGEGTAFF. In DNA form, the CDR3 reads TGTGCCAGCAGCTCCGCGGGGGAGGGGACGGCTTTCTTT. Using reference TRBV7-2 and TRBJ1-1 for the parts outside the CDR3, the full variable domain is GAGVSQSPSNKVTEKGKDVELRCDPISGHTALYWYRQSLGQGLEFLIYFQGNSAPDKSGLPSDRFSAERTGGSVSTLTIQRTQQEDSAVYLCASSSAGEGTAFFGQGTRLTVV.

The chain employs TRBV7-9 and TRBJ2-2; 10 positions match TRBD1. CDR1 and CDR2 (germline): SEHNR, FQNEAQ (reference sequence). CDR3 length: 15 amino acids. Unmatched junction bases numbered 7, after V lost 5 bases and J lost 7 bases. This chain's CDR3 is CASSRPDRGNGELFF. The DNA of the CDR3 is TGTGCCAGCAGCCGCCCGGACAGGGGGAACGGGGAGCTGTTTTTT.

The chain is built from TRBV9 and TRBJ1-1, with a weak D call TRBD1 (6 bases). The germline V and J ends were trimmed by 4 bases and 5 bases, with 18 bases remaining between them. CDR3 length equals 15 residues. Germline V gene lookup returns CDR1 SGDLS and CDR2 YYNGEE. CDR3 region: CASSLRPSGVTEAFF. DNA for the CDR3: TGTGCCAGCAGCTTAAGGCCGTCAGGGGTAACTGAAGCTTTCTTT.

The chain carries TRBV27 and TRBJ2-5; TRBD1 agrees at 12 bases. Trimming at V came to 5 bases and at J to 5 bases, leaving 6 bases not matched to a gene. This CDR3 region has 15 residues. The germline V gene encodes CDR1 MNHEY and CDR2 SMNVEV (reference sequence). CDR3 sequence: CASSGTGGARETQYF. The CDR3 region has the DNA TGTGCCAGCAGTGGGACAGGGGGCGCGAGGGAGACCCAGTACTTC.

V is TRBV5-6 and J is TRBJ1-1, with D perhaps TRBD1 (6 bases). The CDR3 extends over 15 amino acids. Per germline, CDR1 SGHDT and CDR2 YYEEEE. The V end lost 5 bases, the J end lost 2 bases, and 16 bases lay between the germline ends. The CDR3 sequence: CASSGGRPLNTEAFF. DNA for the CDR3: TGTGCCAGCAGTGGGGGCCGGCCCTTAAACACTGAAGCTTTCTTT. The whole variable domain, filled in from reference TRBV5-6 and TRBJ1-1, reads DAGVTQSPTHLIKTRGQQVTLRCSPKSGHDTVSWYQQALGQGPQFIFQYYEEEERQRGNFPDRFSGHQFPNYSSELNVNALLLGDSALYLCASSGGRPLNTEAFFGQGTRLTVV.

The V gene is TRBV5-1, the J gene TRBJ2-2; TRBD1 agrees at 7 bases. In germline, CDR1 is SGHRS, CDR2 YFSETQ. V was pared by 4 bases and J by 6 bases, with 3 bases of the junction left unmatched. There are 13 residues in the CDR3. CDR3: CASSTGDAGELFF. The CDR3 DNA reads TGCGCCAGCAGCACAGGGGATGCCGGGGAGCTGTTTTTT.

This rearrangement joins TRBV9 to TRBJ2-3, with a possible D match to TRBD1 (6 bases). Trimming shortened V by 1 base and J by 6 bases, and 15 bases separated the two germline ends. The CDR3 totals 15 residues. Germline V lookup: CDR1 SGDLS, CDR2 YYNGEE. CDR3 in amino acids: CASSVSGVFKDTQYF. CDR3 bases: TGTGCCAGCAGCGTATCAGGGGTCTTTAAGGATACGCAGTATTTT.

The V and J genes are TRBV10-3 and TRBJ1-1; 7 positions match TRBD1. CDR1 and CDR2 (germline): ENHRY, SYGVKD. With 4 bases clipped from V and 4 bases from J, the junction kept 9 bases outside the gene matches. The CDR3 loop spans 15 amino acids. CDR3: CAISGNRGSATEAFF. The CDR3 nucleotides read TGTGCCATCAGTGGGAACAGGGGCAGTGCCACTGAAGCTTTCTTT.

The rearrangement links TRBV5-1 to TRBJ2-5; D is unresolved. Germline CDR1 SGHRS, CDR2 YFSETQ. V was pared by 0 bases and J by 3 bases, with 15 bases between. CDR3 length equals 16 residues. The CDR3 reads CASSLGARQGEETQYF. CDR3 sequence (DNA): TGCGCCAGCAGCTTGGGAGCCCGACAAGGTGAAGAGACCCAGTACTTC. Full variable domain (missing parts from reference TRBV5-1 and TRBJ2-5): KAGVTQTPRYLIKTRGQQVTLSCSPISGHRSVSWYQQTPGQGLQFLFEYFSETQRNKGNFPGRFSGRQFSNSRSEMNVSTLELGDSALYLCASSLGARQGEETQYFGPGTRLLVL.

V is TRBV18 and J is TRBJ2-5, with 8 bases lining up with TRBD1. The germline V gene encodes CDR1 KGHSH and CDR2 LQKENI. V was clipped by 2 bases and J by 7 bases; unmatched bases: 12. This CDR3 comprises 16 residues. CDR3 protein: CASSPAGGQGPVTQYF. CDR3 nucleotide sequence: TGTGCCAGCTCACCAGCAGGAGGACAGGGACCAGTGACCCAGTACTTC.

This clone has just a few counts. The chain is built from TRBV5-1 and TRBJ1-5; 9 bases fit TRBD1. After removal of 4 bases from V and 7 bases from J, the junction contained 3 bases not matched to a gene. The CDR3 extends over 13 amino acids. Germline-derived CDR1 and CDR2 are SGHRS and YFSETQ. CDR3 sequence reads: CASSPGQGQPQHF. In DNA, the CDR3 is TGCGCCAGCAGCCCGGGACAGGGACAGCCCCAGCATTTT.

This chain uses TRBV6-6 with TRBJ1-1, with 8 bases matching TRBD1. The CDR3 runs to 14 residues. Germline assignment: CDR1 MNHNY and CDR2 SVGAGI (reference sequence). The trim removed 2 bases at V and 1 base at J, leaving 0 bases unmatched. The CDR3 DNA reads as TGTGCCAGCAGTTACGGGACAGGGAACACTGAAGCTTTCTTT. It specifies CASSYGTGNTEAFF.

This chain connects TRBV7-9 to TRBJ2-2, with a possible D match to TRBD1 (7 bases). CDR3 length: 15 residues. CDR1 SEHNR and CDR2 FQNEAQ come from the germline V gene (reference sequence). Deletions cut 2 bases from V and 6 bases from J, with 13 bases between. CDR3 residues: CASSLPQGTPGELFF. The CDR3 nucleotides are TGTGCCAGCAGCTTACCACAGGGGACTCCCGGGGAGCTGTTTTTT.

The rearrangement uses TRBV15 and TRBJ1-5, with a tentative D call TRBD1 (5 bases). The CDR3 runs to 16 residues. V lost 1 base, J lost 3 bases, and 13 bases lay in between. The V gene's germline CDR1 is LNHNV and CDR2 YYDKDF (reference sequence). CDR3 sequence: CATSRAGGRINQPQHF. The CDR3 DNA sequence: TGTGCCACCAGCAGAGCCGGGGGACGGATCAATCAGCCCCAGCATTTT.